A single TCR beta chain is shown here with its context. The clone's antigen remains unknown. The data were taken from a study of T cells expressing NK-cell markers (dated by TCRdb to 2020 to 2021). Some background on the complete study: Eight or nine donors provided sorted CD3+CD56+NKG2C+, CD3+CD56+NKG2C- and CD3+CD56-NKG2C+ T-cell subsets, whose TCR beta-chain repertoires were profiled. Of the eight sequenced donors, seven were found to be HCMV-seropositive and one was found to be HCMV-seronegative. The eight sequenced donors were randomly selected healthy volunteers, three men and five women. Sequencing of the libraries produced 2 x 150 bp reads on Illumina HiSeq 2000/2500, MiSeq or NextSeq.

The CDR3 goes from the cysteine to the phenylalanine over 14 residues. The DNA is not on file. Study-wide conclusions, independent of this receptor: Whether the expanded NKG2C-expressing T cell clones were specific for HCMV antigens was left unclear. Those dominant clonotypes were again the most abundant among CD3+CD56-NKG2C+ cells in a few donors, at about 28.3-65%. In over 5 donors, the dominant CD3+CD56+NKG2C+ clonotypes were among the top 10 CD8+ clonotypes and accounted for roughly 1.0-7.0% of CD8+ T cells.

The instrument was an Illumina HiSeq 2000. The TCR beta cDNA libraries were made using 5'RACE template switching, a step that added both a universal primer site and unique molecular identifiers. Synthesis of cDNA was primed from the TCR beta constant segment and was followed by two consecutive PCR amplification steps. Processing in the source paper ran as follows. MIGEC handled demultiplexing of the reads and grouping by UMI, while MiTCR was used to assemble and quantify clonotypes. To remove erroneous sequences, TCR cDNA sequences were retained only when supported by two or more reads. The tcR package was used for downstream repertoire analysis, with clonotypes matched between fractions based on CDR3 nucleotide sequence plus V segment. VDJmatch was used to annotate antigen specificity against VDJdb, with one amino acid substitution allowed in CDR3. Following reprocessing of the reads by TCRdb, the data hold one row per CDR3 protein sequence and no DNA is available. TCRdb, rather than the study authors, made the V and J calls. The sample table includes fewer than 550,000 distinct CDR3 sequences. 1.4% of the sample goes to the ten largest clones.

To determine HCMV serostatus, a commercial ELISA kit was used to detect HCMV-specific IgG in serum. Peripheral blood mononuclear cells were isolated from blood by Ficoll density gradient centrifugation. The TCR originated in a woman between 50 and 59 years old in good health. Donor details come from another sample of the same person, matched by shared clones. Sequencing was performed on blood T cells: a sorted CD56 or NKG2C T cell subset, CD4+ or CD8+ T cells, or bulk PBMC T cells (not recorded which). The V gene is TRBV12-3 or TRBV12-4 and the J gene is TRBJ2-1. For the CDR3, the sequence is CASSLAAKNNEQFF.